The rows below give T cell receptor beta chains drawn from one sample of a study of identical twins. TCRdb fed the 5' RACE reads into MiXCR, producing one record per CDR3 protein. The data show about 730,000 distinct CDR3 sequences, with 21% seen just once and roughly 4.3% held by the top ten. The same data also went into a second study, on T cells expressing NK-cell markers.

The sequencing input was PBMCs. These receptors came from a woman aged 18-29 years in good health. The CDR3 runs from the conserved cysteine through the conserved F or W. Fields, in order: D gene, J gene, V gene, clone size, CDR3 DNA, CDR3 protein. A D gene is named only where the DNA matches it firmly. Some rows have no size entry. The others give once, few or many, or a class for an expanded clone.

>TRBD2|TRBJ2-3|TRBV12-3/TRBV12-4|once
TGTGCCAGCAGCCCCGCTGCGGGAGCAGAAACGCAGTATTTT
CASSPAAGAETQYF
>.|TRBJ2-1|TRBV20-1|many
TGCAGTGCTACCCGAAGTAATGAGCAGTTCTTC
CSATRSNEQFF
>.|TRBJ2-1|TRBV12-2|.
TGTGCAAGTCGCTTAAGTATGTCGGCGACCCAGCAGTTCTTC
CASRLSMSATQQFF
>TRBD2|TRBJ2-7|TRBV20-1|few
TGCAGTGCTCACCCTCTAGCGGGGGTTTCCTACGAGCAGTACTTC
CSAHPLAGVSYEQYF
>.|TRBJ2-1|TRBV20-1|.
TGCAGTGCTAGAGGACAAAGTTTGGGGTACAATGAGCAGTTCTTC
CSARGQSLGYNEQFF
>.|TRBJ1-2|TRBV29-1|few
TGCAGCGTTCGGGACATTTTTGGCTACACCTTC
CSVRDIFGYTF
>.|TRBJ2-7|TRBV29-1|many
TGCAGCGTTGACAGGGACGGGGTGCAGTACTTC
CSVDRDGVQYF
>TRBD2|TRBJ2-1|TRBV5-1|.
TGCGCCAGCAGCTTGGTGGGGGGGGCCTACAATGAGCAGTTCTTC
CASSLVGGAYNEQFF
>.|TRBJ2-3|TRBV11-2|many
TGTGCCAGCAGATCTTTGGGTAGTAGGTCAGATACGCAGTATTTT
CASRSLGSRSDTQYF
>TRBD1|TRBJ2-5|TRBV5-1|few
TGCGCCAGCAGCACCAAAAACAGGGGCCAGCAAGAGACCCAGTACTTC
CASSTKNRGQQETQYF